Below, 2 T cell receptor beta chains from the same sample are listed, as sequenced in a study of control samples from healthy donors and cancer patients. The data were produced by immunoSEQ multiplex PCR, yet TCRdb's version contains in-frame clones alone and is incomplete. The table includes 150,000 to 200,000 clones, around nine tenths detected once. The sequenced material came from blood. Receptors were obtained from a man younger than 30 in good health.

The chain links TRBV4-3 to TRBJ2-2; D uncertain. The CDR3 is made up of 13 amino acids. V dropped 4 bases and J dropped 4 bases, with 7 bases sitting between them. CDR1 is LGHNA, CDR2 YSLEER, per germline. CDR3 DNA sequence: TGCGCCAGCAGCCTACGAAGCACCGGGGAGCTGTTTTTT. This sequence encodes CASSLRSTGELFF.

This clone was detected only once. The gene calls are TRBV7-2 and TRBJ2-3; 9 nucleotides match TRBD2. This CDR3 is 16 amino acids long. CDR1 SGHTA and CDR2 FQGNSA come from the germline V gene. J gave up 2 bases and V 5 bases, and 8 bases lay outside the gene matches. As DNA, the CDR3 is TGTGCCAGCAGCCCCCGACCTAGCGGGACCACAGATACGCAGTATTTT. The encoded protein is CASSPRPSGTTDTQYF.